These 7 T cell receptor beta chains came from one sample sequenced in a study of human T cells and chemical hapten exposure. One entry per CDR3 protein, called by TCRdb with MiXCR from the RACE reads. The repertoire includes approximately 260,000 distinct CDR3 sequences, more than 6.5% of them detected once, and roughly 2.5% sits in the top ten. The time point here: pre-sensitization, week 0. The treatment is: therapeutic diphenylcyclopropenone sensitization with weekly scalp DPC. Sequenced here: whole blood, sampled in connection with sensitization to the hapten diphenylcyclopropenone (DPC). Source of these receptors: a woman aged 40 to 50 with alopecia areata. Some clones in this sample may be carry-over from other donors' samples.

This clonotype was recorded many times. The chain combines TRBV20-1 with TRBJ2-1; D remains unclear. Per the germline V gene, CDR1 is DFQATT and CDR2 is SNEGSKA (reference sequence). This CDR3 contains 15 residues. V lost 5 bases and J lost 3, with 17 bases in between. The CDR3 loop reads CSAPREASIYNEQFF. Here the CDR3 DNA reads TGCAGTGCTCCCCGTGAGGCCTCTATCTACAATGAGCAGTTCTTC.

The chain links TRBV28 to TRBJ2-7; 8 bases are shared with TRBD1. V was pared by 7 bases and J by 4 bases, with 6 bases of the junction left unmatched. Germline loops: CDR1 MDHEN, CDR2 SYDVKM. CDR3 length equals 13 residues. The CDR3 loop reads CASNGQGVYEQYF. CDR3 in DNA: TGTGCCAGCAATGGACAGGGAGTTTACGAGCAGTACTTC.

The chain carries TRBV4-2 and TRBJ2-3, with 7 nucleotides matching TRBD1. V trimming: 4 bases; J trimming: 4 bases; junction bases outside the gene matches: 20. Germline CDR1 LGHNA, CDR2 YNFKEQ. The CDR3 totals 19 residues. DNA of the CDR3: TGTGCCAGCAGCCTTACGCAGCTGGGGCGACAGGGTCGAGCAGATACGCAGTATTTT. Translation: CASSLTQLGRQGRADTQYF.

This chain links TRBV5-4 with TRBJ2-5; a weak D match, TRBD2 (6 bases). V was clipped by 3 bases and J by 2 bases, with 14 bases between them. From germline, CDR1 is SGHNT and CDR2 YYREEE (reference sequence). The CDR3 runs to 15 residues. The CDR3 is CASSSSGYAQETQYF. CDR3 coding DNA: TGTGCCAGCAGCTCCAGCGGGTACGCACAAGAGACCCAGTACTTC.

This clonotype was seen ten or more times. Written as DNA, the CDR3 is TGTGCCAGCTCACCACCGAGGGGAGAAGAGGAAAAACTGTTTTTT. Protein: CASSPPRGEEEKLFF. V gene TRBV18 combines with J gene TRBJ1-4; D might be TRBD1 (5 bases). Trimming stripped 0 bases from V and 8 bases from J, with 13 bases between. Germline values: CDR1 KGHSH, CDR2 LQKENI. The CDR3 is 15 residues long. The variable domain in full, completed from reference TRBV18 and TRBJ1-4, reads NAGVMQNPRHLVRRRGQEARLRCSPMKGHSHVYWYRQLPEEGLKFMVYLQKENIIDESGMPKERFSAEFPKEGPSILRIQQVVRGDSAAYFCASSPPRGEEEKLFFGSGTQLSVL.

This clonotype was found many times. The chain couples TRBV29-1 to TRBJ1-2; 10 nucleotides match TRBD1. This CDR3 is built from 14 residues. CDR1 SQVTM and CDR2 ANQGSEA come from the germline V gene. The trim removed 6 bases at V and 1 base at J, leaving 5 bases unmatched. CDR3 nucleotides: TGCAGCGTCGCGACAGGGGGCGTTAACTATGGCTACACCTTC. This codes for CSVATGGVNYGYTF.

A few counts support this clonotype. The CDR3 here is CASRYEQYF. The DNA for the CDR3 is TGTGCCAGCAGATACGAGCAGTACTTC. The rearrangement links TRBV6-4 to TRBJ2-7; D call uncertain. CDR1 is MRHNA, CDR2 SNTAGT, per germline. This CDR3 contains 9 residues. Trimming stripped 6 bases from V and 4 bases from J, with 1 base between.